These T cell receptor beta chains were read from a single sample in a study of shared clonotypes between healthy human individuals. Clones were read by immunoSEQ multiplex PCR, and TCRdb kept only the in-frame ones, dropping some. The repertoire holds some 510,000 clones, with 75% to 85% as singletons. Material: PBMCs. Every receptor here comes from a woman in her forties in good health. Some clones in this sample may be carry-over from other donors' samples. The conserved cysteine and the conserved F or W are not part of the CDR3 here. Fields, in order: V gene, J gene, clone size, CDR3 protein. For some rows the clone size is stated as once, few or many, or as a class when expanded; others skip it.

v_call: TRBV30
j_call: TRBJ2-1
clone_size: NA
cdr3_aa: AWSEGPRTSGSRGNEQF

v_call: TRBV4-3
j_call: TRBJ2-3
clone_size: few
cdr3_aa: ASSPHSGSTDTQY

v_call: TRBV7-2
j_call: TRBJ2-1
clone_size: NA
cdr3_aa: ASSLALAGIYNEQF

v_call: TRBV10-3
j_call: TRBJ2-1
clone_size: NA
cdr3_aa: AISESIYNEQF

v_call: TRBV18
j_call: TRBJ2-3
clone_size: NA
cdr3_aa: ASSPLSGGFTDTQY

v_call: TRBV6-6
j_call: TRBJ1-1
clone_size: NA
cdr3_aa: ASSLTGTGDTEAF

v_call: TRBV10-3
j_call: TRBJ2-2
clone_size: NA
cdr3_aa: AISVASGRGAGELF

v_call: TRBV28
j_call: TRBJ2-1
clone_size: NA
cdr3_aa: ASSPGLAGPSYNEQF

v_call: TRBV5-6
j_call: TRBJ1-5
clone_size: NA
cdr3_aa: ASSRDRGQGQPQH

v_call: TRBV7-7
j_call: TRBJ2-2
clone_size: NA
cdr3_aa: ASSLQGHDTGELF

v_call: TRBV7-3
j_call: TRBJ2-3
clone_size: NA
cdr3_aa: ASSLRMADTQY

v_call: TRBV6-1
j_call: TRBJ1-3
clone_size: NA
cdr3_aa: ASRDRGSGNTIY

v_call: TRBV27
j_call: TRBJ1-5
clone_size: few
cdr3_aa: ASSSRRGDQPQH

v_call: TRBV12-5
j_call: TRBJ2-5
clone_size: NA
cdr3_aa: ASGSGNGQETQY

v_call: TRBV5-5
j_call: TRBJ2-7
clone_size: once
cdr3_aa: ASSLVASYSYEQY

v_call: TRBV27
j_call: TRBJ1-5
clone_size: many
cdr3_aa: ASSSGSGGNQPQH

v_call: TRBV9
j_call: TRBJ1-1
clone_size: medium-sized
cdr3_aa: ASSPRPGLNTEAF

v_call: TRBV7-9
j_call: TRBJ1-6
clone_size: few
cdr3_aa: ASSLRDSPNSPLH

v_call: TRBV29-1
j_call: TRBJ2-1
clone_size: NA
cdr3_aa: SVEDRRGGSYNEQF

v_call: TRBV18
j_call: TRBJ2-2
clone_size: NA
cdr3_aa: ASSPETGELF

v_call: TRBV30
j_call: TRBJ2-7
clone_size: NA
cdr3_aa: AWSGPYEQY

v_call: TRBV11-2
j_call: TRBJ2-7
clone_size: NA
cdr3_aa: ASSLDLGEQY

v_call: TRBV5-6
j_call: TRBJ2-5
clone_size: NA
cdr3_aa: ASSFGGRETQY

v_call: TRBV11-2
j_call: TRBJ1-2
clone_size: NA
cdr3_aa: ASSDRDRGRRNYGYT

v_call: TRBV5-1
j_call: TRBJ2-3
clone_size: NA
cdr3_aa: ASCSGRITDTQY

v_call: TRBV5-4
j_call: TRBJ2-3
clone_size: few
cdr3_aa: ASSATGGDTQY

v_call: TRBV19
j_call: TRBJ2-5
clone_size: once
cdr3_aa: ASSIDQRQETQY

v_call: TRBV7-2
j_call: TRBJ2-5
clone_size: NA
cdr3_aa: ASSLIGGIQETQY

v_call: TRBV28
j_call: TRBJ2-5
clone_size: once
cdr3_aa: ASSRTSGTGETQY

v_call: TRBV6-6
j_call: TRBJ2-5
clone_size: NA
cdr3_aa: ASTYGVADPQETQY

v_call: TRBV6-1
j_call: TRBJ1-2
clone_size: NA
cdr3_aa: ASSEASDRGRHGYT

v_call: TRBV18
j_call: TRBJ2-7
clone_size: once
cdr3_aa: ASSTGLAGTYEQY

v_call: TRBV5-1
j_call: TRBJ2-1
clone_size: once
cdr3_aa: ASSLAIGGDYNEQF

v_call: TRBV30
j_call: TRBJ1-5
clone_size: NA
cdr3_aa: AWSPLGQGNQPQH

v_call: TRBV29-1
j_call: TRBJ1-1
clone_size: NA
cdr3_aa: SGTNTEAF

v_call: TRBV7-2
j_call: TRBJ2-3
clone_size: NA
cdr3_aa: ASSFGRLGLADTQY

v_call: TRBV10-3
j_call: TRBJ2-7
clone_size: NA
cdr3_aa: AIREGAGESYEQY

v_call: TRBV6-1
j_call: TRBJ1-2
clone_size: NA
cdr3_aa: ASSVTRADDYGYT

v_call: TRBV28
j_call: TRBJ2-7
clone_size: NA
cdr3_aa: ASSAPGTATYEQY

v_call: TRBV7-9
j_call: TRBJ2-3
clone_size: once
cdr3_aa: ASSLGTAAFTDTQY